These T cell receptor beta chains were read from a single sample in a study of blood T cell repertoires in COVID-19. This table comes from immunoSEQ multiplex PCR, and its TCRdb copy is limited to in-frame clones, with some not included. The table has about 310,000 clones, roughly 87% seen once. The sequenced material came from PBMCs or T cells enriched from blood (not recorded which). These receptors were taken from a woman aged 18-29 years who had recovered from COVID-19. CDR3s include the opening cysteine and the closing phenylalanine or tryptophan. The order of the fields is CDR3 length, J gene, clone size, V gene, D gene, CDR3 protein, CDR3 DNA. A D gene is named only where the DNA matches it firmly. Clone size appears in some rows only: once, few, many, or a class for an expanded clone.

14 TRBJ1-2 - TRBV7-6 - CASSSKVGVGGYTF TGTGCCAGCAGCTCAAAAGTAGGGGTCGGTGGCTACACCTTC
15 TRBJ1-5 - TRBV9 TRBD1 CASSSEGADNQPQHF TGTGCCAGCAGCTCCGAGGGGGCCGACAATCAGCCCCAGCATTTT
16 TRBJ2-5 - TRBV7-2 TRBD2 CASSSSGTSVWETQYF TGTGCCAGCAGCTCGTCCGGGACTAGCGTATGGGAGACCCAGTACTTC
14 TRBJ2-5 - TRBV28 - CASSFGRLKETQYF TGTGCCAGCAGTTTCGGCAGGCTTAAAGAGACCCAGTACTTC
16 TRBJ2-7 - TRBV6-2/TRBV6-3 TRBD1 CASSGYTGAISYEQYF TGTGCCAGCAGCGGTTATACAGGGGCCATCTCCTACGAGCAGTACTTC
15 TRBJ2-3 - TRBV19 TRBD2 CATGAGGVGTDTQYF TGTGCCACGGGGGCGGGAGGGGTTGGTACAGATACGCAGTATTTT
14 TRBJ1-4 - TRBV7-9 - CASSPRVPNEKLFF TGTGCCAGCAGCCCGAGGGTGCCAAATGAAAAACTGTTTTTT
15 TRBJ2-7 - TRBV18 - CASSPRLLSEYEQYF TGTGCCAGCTCACCAAGATTACTTTCGGAGTACGAGCAGTACTTC
14 TRBJ1-2 few TRBV7-9 TRBD1 CASSLDRGKNGYTF TGTGCCAGCAGCTTAGACAGGGGGAAGAATGGCTACACCTTC
15 TRBJ2-5 - TRBV4-3 - CASSPVGIGGETQYF TGCGCCAGCAGCCCAGTAGGTATAGGGGGAGAGACCCAGTACTTC
18 TRBJ1-3 - TRBV7-8 TRBD1 CASSSRQGVPSSGNTIYF TGTGCCAGCAGCTCCAGACAGGGGGTTCCAAGCTCTGGAAACACCATATATTTT
15 TRBJ1-6 once TRBV6-5 TRBD1 CASSPRDRGLSPLHF TGTGCCAGCAGTCCACGGGACAGGGGGCTATCACCCCTCCACTTT
15 TRBJ2-1 - TRBV2 TRBD2 CASSVKGGGAIVQFF TGTGCCAGCAGTGTGAAAGGCGGGGGGGCGATTGTGCAGTTCTTC
19 TRBJ1-6 few TRBV7-6 - CASSLSEPRLVGYNSPLHF TGTGCCAGCAGCTTATCAGAGCCCCGACTCGTGGGCTATAATTCACCCCTCCACTTT